This T cell receptor beta chain was recorded in a study of PD-L1 blockade in urothelial cancer. Whole-study context: Blood analysis was done at 3 weeks (second dose) and 6 weeks after treatment began. Notes on the study in general: Better progression-free and overall survival followed lower pretreatment blood clonality. Durable-benefit cases showed more tumor-associated blood clone expansion at 3 weeks.

The repertoire was sequenced with immunoSEQ multiplex PCR; TCRdb's copy has only in-frame clones and lacks some. This table holds fewer than 130,000 clones, about 85% found once. The CDR3 has 14 amino acids. From germline, CDR1 is SNHLY and CDR2 FYNNEI. Trimming pared 2 bases from V and 4 bases from J, leaving 11 bases between. This clone has only one observation. What it binds is unknown. This TCR was recovered from a man over 45 with urothelial cancer. The sample consisted of PBMCs, taken around atezolizumab (anti-PD-L1) treatment. The chain carries TRBV2 and TRBJ1-2; D is unclear. CDR3 region: CASSEHGKGYGYTF. The CDR3 DNA follows: TGTGCCAGCAGTGAACACGGGAAGGGCTATGGCTACACCTTC.